This is a list of T cell receptor beta chains from one sample in a study of CD8+ T cells in alopecia areata. Sequencing was performed with immunoSEQ multiplex PCR; in TCRdb, only in-frame clones are kept and a portion is missing. This table has about 210,000 clones, roughly two fifths appearing once. This specimen was CD4+ T cells sorted from blood, taken at approximately week 30, from a patient treated with tofacitinib. The receptor source for this set is a human donor with alopecia areata. CDR3s leave out the opening cysteine and the closing phenylalanine or tryptophan. Only some rows state a clone size, as once, few, many or a class for expanded clones.

J gene: TRBJ2-2
clone size: NA
V gene: TRBV5-1
CDR3 protein: ASSLGQNTGELF

J gene: TRBJ2-3
clone size: NA
V gene: TRBV7-3
CDR3 protein: ASSLLASHTDTQY

J gene: TRBJ1-3
clone size: NA
V gene: TRBV9
CDR3 protein: ASSGTPTGGSGSGNTIY

J gene: TRBJ1-4
clone size: NA
V gene: TRBV30
CDR3 protein: AWSVLGQPNEKLF

J gene: TRBJ1-2
clone size: few
V gene: TRBV27
CDR3 protein: ASSFTKGLRGYT

J gene: TRBJ1-1
clone size: few
V gene: TRBV29-1
CDR3 protein: SVIQGAANTEAF

J gene: TRBJ2-5
clone size: many
V gene: TRBV18
CDR3 protein: ASSPRQGGQETQY

J gene: TRBJ1-5
clone size: NA
V gene: TRBV5-4
CDR3 protein: ASSLGGTAGNQPQH

J gene: TRBJ2-1
clone size: few
V gene: TRBV7-9
CDR3 protein: ASSLREFEQF

J gene: TRBJ2-3
clone size: NA
V gene: TRBV6-1
CDR3 protein: ASTQGDTDTQY

J gene: TRBJ2-7
clone size: NA
V gene: TRBV29-1
CDR3 protein: SGGQDYEQY

J gene: TRBJ2-6
clone size: few
V gene: TRBV5-1
CDR3 protein: ASTPRAGTGANVLT

J gene: TRBJ1-1
clone size: NA
V gene: TRBV29-1
CDR3 protein: SVEAGASTTEAF

J gene: TRBJ2-2
clone size: NA
V gene: TRBV5-1
CDR3 protein: ASSLGRSTGELF

J gene: TRBJ1-2
clone size: few
V gene: TRBV5-1
CDR3 protein: ASSLERQYGYT

J gene: TRBJ2-5
clone size: few
V gene: TRBV6-6
CDR3 protein: ASSYSWRKGLETQY

J gene: TRBJ2-7
clone size: few
V gene: TRBV7-9
CDR3 protein: ASGGGAGNYEQY

J gene: TRBJ2-5
clone size: NA
V gene: TRBV7-6
CDR3 protein: ASSLRVQETQY